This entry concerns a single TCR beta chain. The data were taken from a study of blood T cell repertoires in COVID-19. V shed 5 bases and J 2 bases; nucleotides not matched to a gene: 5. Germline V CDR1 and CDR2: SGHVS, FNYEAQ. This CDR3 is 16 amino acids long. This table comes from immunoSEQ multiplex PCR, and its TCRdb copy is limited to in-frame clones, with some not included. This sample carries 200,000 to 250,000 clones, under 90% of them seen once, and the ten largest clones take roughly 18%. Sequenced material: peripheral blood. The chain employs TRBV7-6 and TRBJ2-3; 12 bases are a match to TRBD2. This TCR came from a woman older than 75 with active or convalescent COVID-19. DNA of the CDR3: TGTGCCAGCAGCCAAGGACTAGCGGGGAACACAGATACGCAGTATTTT. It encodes CASSQGLAGNTDTQYF.